These T cell receptor beta chains were read from a single sample in a study of post-analysis software for immune sequencing data. One entry per CDR3 protein results from TCRdb running MiXCR on the PCR reads. Of roughly 670,000 distinct CDR3 sequences in the sample, about 60% were seen once. Sequencing was carried out using blood. Every receptor here comes from a girl aged 2-15 years with multiple sclerosis. CDR3s include the opening cysteine and the closing phenylalanine or tryptophan.

V: TRBV29-1
J: TRBJ2-7
CDR3: CSVEEGRTYEQYF

V: TRBV6-6
J: TRBJ2-3
CDR3: CASSSGGGAYTQYF

V: TRBV10-3
J: TRBJ2-5
CDR3: CAISQLAGDQETQYF

V: TRBV6-5
J: TRBJ1-2
CDR3: CASKEGHNGYTF

V: TRBV6-5
J: TRBJ1-4
CDR3: CASSYSVVTTNEKLFF

V: TRBV25-1
J: TRBJ1-2
CDR3: CARSSRGREGYTF

V: TRBV15
J: TRBJ1-4
CDR3: CATSRVLLPTNEKLFF

V: TRBV12-3/TRBV12-4
J: TRBJ1-6
CDR3: CASSFRPGGYNSPLHF

V: TRBV7-2
J: TRBJ1-5
CDR3: CASSTGQPNQPQHF

V: TRBV20-1
J: TRBJ2-3
CDR3: CSAPPNTDTQYF

V: TRBV12-3/TRBV12-4
J: TRBJ1-1
CDR3: CASSLSWDLLSTEAFF

V: TRBV6-5
J: TRBJ2-7
CDR3: CASRTDRESYEQYF

V: TRBV7-2
J: TRBJ2-4
CDR3: CASSSQTGQNIQYF

V: TRBV4-1
J: TRBJ2-7
CDR3: CASSQVSAGVGYEQYF

V: TRBV30
J: TRBJ2-1
CDR3: CAWSETNARYNEQFF

V: TRBV5-5
J: NA
CDR3: CASSYQTGDYEQYF

V: TRBV28
J: TRBJ2-5
CDR3: CASSFSGSETQYF

V: TRBV12-3/TRBV12-4
J: TRBJ1-2
CDR3: CASSLSDTNYGYTF

V: TRBV12-3/TRBV12-4
J: TRBJ2-6
CDR3: CASSLGAPGANVLTF

V: TRBV9
J: TRBJ2-7
CDR3: CASSPEGDRPYEQYF

V: TRBV12-3/TRBV12-4
J: TRBJ2-1
CDR3: CASSWTGGNNEQFF

V: TRBV20-1
J: TRBJ2-1
CDR3: CSALGTTNEQFF

V: TRBV2
J: TRBJ1-6
CDR3: CASSEWASNSPLHF

V: TRBV12-3/TRBV12-4
J: TRBJ2-3
CDR3: CASSLSQGGADTQYF

V: TRBV7-3
J: TRBJ2-1
CDR3: CASSFDGLAGGAYNEQFF

V: TRBV6-2/TRBV6-3
J: TRBJ1-5
CDR3: CASTQGAYEQPQHF

V: TRBV6-5
J: TRBJ2-2
CDR3: CASSYPGQGSIGELFF

V: TRBV6-6
J: TRBJ1-5
CDR3: CASSYGSSNQPQHF

V: TRBV2
J: NA
CDR3: CASSEASGDYEQYF

V: TRBV25-1
J: TRBJ2-7
CDR3: CASSENAPGTAIYEQYF

V: TRBV29-1
J: TRBJ2-1
CDR3: CSVGYLGHNEQFF

V: TRBV20-1
J: TRBJ2-1
CDR3: CSANSRSLSPYNEQFF

V: TRBV6-5
J: TRBJ2-3
CDR3: CASSGGGDEDTQYF

V: TRBV29-1
J: TRBJ2-1
CDR3: CSVGWNEQFF